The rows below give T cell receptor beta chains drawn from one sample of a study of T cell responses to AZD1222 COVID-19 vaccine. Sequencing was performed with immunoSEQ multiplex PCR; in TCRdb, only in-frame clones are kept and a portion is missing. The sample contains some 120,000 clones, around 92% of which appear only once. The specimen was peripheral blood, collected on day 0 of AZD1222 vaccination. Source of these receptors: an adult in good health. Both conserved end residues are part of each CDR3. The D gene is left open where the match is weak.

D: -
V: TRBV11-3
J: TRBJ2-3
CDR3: CASSLGDTQYF

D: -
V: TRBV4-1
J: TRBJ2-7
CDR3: CASSHRSGGEQYF

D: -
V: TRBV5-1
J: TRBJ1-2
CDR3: CASSLDRVFTGGYTF

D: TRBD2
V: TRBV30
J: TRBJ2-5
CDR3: CAWDRASGGGTQYF

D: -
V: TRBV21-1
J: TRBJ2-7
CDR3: CASRLTPVEQYF

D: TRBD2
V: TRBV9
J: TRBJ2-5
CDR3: CASSVAQRGETQYF

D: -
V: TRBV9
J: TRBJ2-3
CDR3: CASSATGTSLYSTDTQYF

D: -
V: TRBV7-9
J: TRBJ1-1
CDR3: CASSLMGMNTEAFF

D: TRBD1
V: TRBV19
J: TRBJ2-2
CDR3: CASSGGQGANTGELFF

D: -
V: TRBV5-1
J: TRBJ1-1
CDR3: CASSPGTENTEAFF

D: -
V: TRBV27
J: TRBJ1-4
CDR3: CASSLMGREKLFF

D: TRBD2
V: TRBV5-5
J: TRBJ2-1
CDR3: CASSLVVSGTLGEQFF

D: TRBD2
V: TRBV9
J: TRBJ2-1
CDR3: CASSAVGTSSYNEQFF

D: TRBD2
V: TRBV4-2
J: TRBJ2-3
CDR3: CASSPYGASGRADTQYF

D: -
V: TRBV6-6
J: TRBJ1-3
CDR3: CASSDGTERLNTIYF

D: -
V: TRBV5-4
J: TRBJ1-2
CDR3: CQQLYREGGPNYGYTF

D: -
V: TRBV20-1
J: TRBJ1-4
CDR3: CSASPGGSTNEKLFF

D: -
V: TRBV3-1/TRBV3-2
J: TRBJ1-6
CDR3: CASSQGGLPGSSYNSPLHF

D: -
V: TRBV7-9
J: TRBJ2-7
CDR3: CASSHAYEQYF

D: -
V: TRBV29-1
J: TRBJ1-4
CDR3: CSGRYGSLNEKLFF

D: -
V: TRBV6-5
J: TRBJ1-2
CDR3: CASRLREETNYGYTF

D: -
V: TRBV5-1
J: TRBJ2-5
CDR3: CASRAQGTQETQYF

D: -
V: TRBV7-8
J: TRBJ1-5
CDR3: CASSPIVIGMGNQPQHF

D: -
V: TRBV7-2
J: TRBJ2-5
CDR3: CASSLAREETQYF

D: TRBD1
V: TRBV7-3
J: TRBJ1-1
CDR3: CASSLGRTGATEAFF

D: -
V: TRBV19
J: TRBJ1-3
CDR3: CATNSPGGGNTIYF